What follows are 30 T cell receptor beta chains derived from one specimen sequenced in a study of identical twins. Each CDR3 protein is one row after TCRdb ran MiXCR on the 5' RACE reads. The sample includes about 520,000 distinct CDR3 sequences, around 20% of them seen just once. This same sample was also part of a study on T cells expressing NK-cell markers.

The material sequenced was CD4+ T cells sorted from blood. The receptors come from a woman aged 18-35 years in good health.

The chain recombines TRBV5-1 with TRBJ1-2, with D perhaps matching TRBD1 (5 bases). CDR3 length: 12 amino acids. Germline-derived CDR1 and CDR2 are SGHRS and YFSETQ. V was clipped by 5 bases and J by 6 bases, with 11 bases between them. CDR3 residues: CASSQGVDGYTF. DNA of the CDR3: TGCGCCAGCAGTCAGGGAGTCGATGGCTACACCTTC.

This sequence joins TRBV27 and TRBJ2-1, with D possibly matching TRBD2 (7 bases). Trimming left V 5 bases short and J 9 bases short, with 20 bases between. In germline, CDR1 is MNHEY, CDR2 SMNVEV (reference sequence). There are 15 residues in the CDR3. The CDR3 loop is CASSLGGAGRSEQFF. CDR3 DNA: TGTGCCAGCAGTCTGGGGGGGGCAGGTCGGAGTGAGCAGTTCTTC.

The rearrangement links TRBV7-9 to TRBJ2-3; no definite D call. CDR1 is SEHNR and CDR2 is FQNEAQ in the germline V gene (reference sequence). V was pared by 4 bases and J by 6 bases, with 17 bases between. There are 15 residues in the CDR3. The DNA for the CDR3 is TGTGCCAGCAGCTACGCAGTGGCGGCAAGGGATACGCAGTATTTT. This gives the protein CASSYAVAARDTQYF.

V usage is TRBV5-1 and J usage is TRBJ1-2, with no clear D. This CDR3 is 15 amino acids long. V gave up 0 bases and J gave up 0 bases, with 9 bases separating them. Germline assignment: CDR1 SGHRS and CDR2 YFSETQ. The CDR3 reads CASSLDPATNYGYTF. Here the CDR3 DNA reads TGCGCCAGCAGCTTGGATCCAGCCACTAACTATGGCTACACCTTC.

CDR3 nucleotide sequence: TGCAGTGCTAGAGCGGGGGACTCCAAAAACATTCAGTACTTC. It translates to CSARAGDSKNIQYF. This rearrangement joins TRBV20-1 to TRBJ2-4; possible D gene TRBD2, 6 bases. The V and J ends lost 1 base and 2 bases respectively, with 9 bases between them. Per germline, CDR1 DFQATT and CDR2 SNEGSKA (reference sequence). The CDR3 spans 14 residues.

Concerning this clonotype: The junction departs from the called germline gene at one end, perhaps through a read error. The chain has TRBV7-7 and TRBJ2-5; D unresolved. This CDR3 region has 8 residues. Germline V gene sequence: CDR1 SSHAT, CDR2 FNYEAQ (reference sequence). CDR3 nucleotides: TGTGCTAGCAGCCCCCGGCACTTC. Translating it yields CASSPRHF.

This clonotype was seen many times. The CDR3 bases are TGTGCCAGCAGCTTGGCCCGAGAGACCCAGTACTTC. Translating gives CASSLARETQYF. V usage is TRBV12-3 or TRBV12-4 and J usage is TRBJ2-5; D unclear. V dropped 6 bases and J dropped 4 bases, with 9 bases sitting between them. The CDR3 runs to 12 residues.

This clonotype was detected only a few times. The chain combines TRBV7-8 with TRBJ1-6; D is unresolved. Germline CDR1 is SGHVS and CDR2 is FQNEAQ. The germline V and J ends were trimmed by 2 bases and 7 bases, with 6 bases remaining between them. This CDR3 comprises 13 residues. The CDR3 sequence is CASSLLMNSPLHF. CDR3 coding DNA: TGTGCCAGCAGCTTACTCATGAATTCACCCCTCCACTTT.

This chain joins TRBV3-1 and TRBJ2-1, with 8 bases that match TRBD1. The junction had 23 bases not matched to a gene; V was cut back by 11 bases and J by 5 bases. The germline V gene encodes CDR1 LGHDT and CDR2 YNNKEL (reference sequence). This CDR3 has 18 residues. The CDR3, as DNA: TGTGCCTCCTGCCAAGAAAGTCGTAGGACAGGGCGGGACAATGAGCAGTTCTTC. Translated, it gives CASCQESRRTGRDNEQFF.

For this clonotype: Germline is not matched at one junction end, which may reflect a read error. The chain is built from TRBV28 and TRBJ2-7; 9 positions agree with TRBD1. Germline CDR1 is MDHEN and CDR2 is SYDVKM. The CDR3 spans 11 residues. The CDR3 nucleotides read TGTGCCAGCAGTTCGGACAGGGGTTGGGAGTTC. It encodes CASSSDRGWEF.

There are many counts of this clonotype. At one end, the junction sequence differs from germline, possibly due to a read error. CDR3 sequence reads: CSANVELEERFF. In DNA form, the CDR3 reads TGCAGCGCCAATGTGGAGCTGGAAGAGCGGTTCTTC. The chain joins TRBV29-1 to TRBJ2-1; D not certain. The CDR3 loop spans 12 amino acids. Germline CDR1 is SQVTM and CDR2 is ANQGSEA.

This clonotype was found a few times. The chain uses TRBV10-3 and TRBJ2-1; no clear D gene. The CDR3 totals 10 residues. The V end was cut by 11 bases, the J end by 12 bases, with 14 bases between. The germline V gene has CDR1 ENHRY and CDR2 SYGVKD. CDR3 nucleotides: TGTGCCTCCAGCGCGACTGGGCAGTTCTTC. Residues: CASSATGQFF.

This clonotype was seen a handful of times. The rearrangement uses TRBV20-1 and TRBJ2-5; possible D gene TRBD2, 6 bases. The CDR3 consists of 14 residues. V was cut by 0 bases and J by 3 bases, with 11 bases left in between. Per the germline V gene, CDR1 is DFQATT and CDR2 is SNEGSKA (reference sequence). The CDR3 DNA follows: TGCAGTGCTAGAGAAGGGACTCGTAAAGAGACCCAGTACTTC. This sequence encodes CSAREGTRKETQYF.

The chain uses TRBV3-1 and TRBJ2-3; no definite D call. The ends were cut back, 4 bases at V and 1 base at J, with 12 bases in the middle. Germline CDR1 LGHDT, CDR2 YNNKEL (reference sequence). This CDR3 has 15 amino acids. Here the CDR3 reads CASSPPGGRTDTQYF. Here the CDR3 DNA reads TGTGCCAGCAGCCCCCCAGGCGGCCGCACAGATACGCAGTATTTT.

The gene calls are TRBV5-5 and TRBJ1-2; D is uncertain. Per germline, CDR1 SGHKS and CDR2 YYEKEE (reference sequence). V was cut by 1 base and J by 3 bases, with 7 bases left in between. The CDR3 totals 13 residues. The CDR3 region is CASSLNGDYGYTF. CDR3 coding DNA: TGTGCCAGCAGCTTGAACGGAGACTATGGCTACACCTTC.

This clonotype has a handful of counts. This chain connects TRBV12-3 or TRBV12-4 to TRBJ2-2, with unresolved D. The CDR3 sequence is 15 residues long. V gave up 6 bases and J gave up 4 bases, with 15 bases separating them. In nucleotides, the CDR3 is TGTGCCAGCAGGTTCCCGGGCCCTTTCACCGGGGAGCTGTTTTTT. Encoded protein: CASRFPGPFTGELFF.

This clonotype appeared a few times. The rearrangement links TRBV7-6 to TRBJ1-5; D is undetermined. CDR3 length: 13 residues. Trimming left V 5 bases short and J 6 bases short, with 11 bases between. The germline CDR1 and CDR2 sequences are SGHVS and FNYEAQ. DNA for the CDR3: TGTGCCAGCAGCCCCGGACCTAGTCAGCCCCAGCATTTT. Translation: CASSPGPSQPQHF.

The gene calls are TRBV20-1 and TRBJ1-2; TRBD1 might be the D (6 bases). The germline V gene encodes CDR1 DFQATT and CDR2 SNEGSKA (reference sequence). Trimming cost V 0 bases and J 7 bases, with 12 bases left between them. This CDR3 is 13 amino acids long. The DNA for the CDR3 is TGCAGTGCTAGAGAGGAACAGGGCAGTGGCTACACCTTC. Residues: CSAREEQGSGYTF.

The CDR3 loop reads CASSPLAGGTSGANVLTF. Here the CDR3 DNA reads TGTGCCAGCAGCCCGTTAGCGGGAGGCACCTCTGGGGCCAACGTCCTGACTTTC. This chain uses TRBV7-6 with TRBJ2-6; the match to TRBD2 covers 10 bases. The CDR3 runs to 18 residues. CDR1 and CDR2 (germline): SGHVS, FNYEAQ. V dropped 5 bases and J dropped 0; count of bases not matched to a gene: 7. The variable domain in full, completed from reference TRBV7-6 and TRBJ2-6, reads GAGVSQSPRYKVTKRGQDVALRCDPISGHVSLYWYRQALGQGPEFLTYFNYEAQQDKSGLPNDRFSAERPEGSISTLTIQRTEQRDSAMYRCASSPLAGGTSGANVLTFGAGSRLTVL.

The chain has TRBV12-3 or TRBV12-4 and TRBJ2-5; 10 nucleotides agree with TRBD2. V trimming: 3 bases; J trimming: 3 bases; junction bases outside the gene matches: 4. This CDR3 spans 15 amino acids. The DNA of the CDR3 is TGTGCCAGCAGTTTTAAAGCGGGGGGGAAAGAGACCCAGTACTTC. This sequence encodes CASSFKAGGKETQYF.

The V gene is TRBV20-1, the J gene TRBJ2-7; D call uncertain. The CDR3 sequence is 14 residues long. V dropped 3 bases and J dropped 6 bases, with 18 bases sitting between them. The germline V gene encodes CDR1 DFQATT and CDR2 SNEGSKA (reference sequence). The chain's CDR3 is CSASLMVGDGEQYF. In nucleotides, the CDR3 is TGCAGTGCTAGCTTGATGGTCGGTGATGGCGAGCAGTACTTC.

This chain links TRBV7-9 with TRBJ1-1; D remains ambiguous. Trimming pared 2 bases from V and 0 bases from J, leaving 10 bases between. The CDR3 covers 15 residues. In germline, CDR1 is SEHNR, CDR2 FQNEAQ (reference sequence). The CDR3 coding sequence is TGTGCCAGCAGCTTAAGTAGAAACATGAACACTGAAGCTTTCTTT. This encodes CASSLSRNMNTEAFF.

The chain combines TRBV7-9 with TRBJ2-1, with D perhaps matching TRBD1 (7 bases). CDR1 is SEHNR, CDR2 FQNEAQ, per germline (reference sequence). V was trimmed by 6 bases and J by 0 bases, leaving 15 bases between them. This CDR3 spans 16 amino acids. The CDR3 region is CASRIPGGSSYNEQFF. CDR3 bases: TGTGCCAGCAGGATCCCAGGGGGGAGCTCCTACAATGAGCAGTTCTTC.

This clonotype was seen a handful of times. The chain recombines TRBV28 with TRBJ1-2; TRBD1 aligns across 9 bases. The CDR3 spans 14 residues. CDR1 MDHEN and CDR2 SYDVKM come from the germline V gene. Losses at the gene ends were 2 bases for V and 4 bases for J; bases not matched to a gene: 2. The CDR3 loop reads CASSLRDRAYGYTF. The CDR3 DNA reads TGTGCCAGCAGTTTACGGGACAGGGCCTATGGCTACACCTTC.

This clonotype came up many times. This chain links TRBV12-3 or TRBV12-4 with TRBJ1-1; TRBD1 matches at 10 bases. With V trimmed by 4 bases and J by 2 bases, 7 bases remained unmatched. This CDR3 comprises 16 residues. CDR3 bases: TGTGCCAGCAGTTGGCGGACAGGGGGAGTTAACACTGAAGCTTTCTTT. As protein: CASSWRTGGVNTEAFF.

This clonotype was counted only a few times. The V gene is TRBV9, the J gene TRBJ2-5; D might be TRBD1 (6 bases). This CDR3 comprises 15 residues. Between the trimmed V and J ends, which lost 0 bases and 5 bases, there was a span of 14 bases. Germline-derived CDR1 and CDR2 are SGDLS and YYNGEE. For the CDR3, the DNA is TGTGCCAGCAGCGTAGCCCCCAGGACAGATGAGACCCAGTACTTC. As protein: CASSVAPRTDETQYF.

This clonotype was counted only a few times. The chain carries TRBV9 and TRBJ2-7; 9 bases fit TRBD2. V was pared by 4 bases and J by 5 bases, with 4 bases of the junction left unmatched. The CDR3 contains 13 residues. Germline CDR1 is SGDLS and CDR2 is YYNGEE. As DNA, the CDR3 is TGTGCCAGCAGCCCGCGGGGGGGACACGAGCAGTACTTC. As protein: CASSPRGGHEQYF.

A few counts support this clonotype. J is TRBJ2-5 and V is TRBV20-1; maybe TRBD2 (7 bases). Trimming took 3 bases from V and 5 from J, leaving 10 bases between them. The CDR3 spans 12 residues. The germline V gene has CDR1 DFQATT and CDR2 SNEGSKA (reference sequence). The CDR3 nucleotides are TGCAGTGCTAGCGGGGGGCCGGAGACCCAGTACTTC. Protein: CSASGGPETQYF.

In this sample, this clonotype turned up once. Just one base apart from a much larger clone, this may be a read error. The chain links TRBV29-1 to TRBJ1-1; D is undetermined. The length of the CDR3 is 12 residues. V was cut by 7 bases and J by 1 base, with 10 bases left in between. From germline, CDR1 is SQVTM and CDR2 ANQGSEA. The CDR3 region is CSGSDWNTEAFF. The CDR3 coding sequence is TGCAGCGGGTCGGACTGGAACACTGAAGCTTTCTTT.

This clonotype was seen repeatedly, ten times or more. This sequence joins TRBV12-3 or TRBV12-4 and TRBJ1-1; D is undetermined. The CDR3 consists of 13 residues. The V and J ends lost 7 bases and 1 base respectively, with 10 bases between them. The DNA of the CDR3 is TGTGCCAGCATTCCTCGTCCGAACACTGAAGCTTTCTTT. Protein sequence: CASIPRPNTEAFF.